These 25 T cell receptor beta chains originate from one sample sequenced in a study of T cell responses to AZD1222 COVID-19 vaccine. Here immunoSEQ multiplex PCR was the method, and the copy in TCRdb shows in-frame clones only, minus some. This table has 80,000 or so clones, approximately 90% appearing once. Material: peripheral blood, obtained on day 0 of MenACWY control vaccination. The source is an adult in good health.

This clone appeared a few times. The chain carries TRBV6-4 and TRBJ2-3, with TRBD2 matching 8 bases. The CDR3 extends over 15 amino acids. The germline V gene encodes CDR1 MRHNA and CDR2 SNTAGT. V lost 2 bases, J lost 0 bases, and 1 base stayed unmatched. CDR3 in amino acids: CASSDIAGSTDTQYF. DNA of the CDR3: TGTGCCAGCAGTGACATAGCGGGAAGCACAGATACGCAGTATTTT.

This sequence joins TRBV15 and TRBJ2-5; D is ambiguous. V lost 0 bases and J 3 bases, leaving 11 bases between the germline ends. Germline V gene sequence: CDR1 LNHNV, CDR2 YYDKDF (reference sequence). This CDR3 spans 15 amino acids. The CDR3 nucleotides are TGTGCCACCAGCAGAGATTCAGACCCAGAAGAGACCCAGTACTTC. The encoded protein is CATSRDSDPEETQYF. The full variable domain, rest sourced from reference TRBV15 and TRBJ2-5, is DAMVIQNPRYQVTQFGKPVTLSCSQTLNHNVMYWYQQKSSQAPKLLFHYYDKDFNNEADTPDNFQSRRPNTSFCFLDIRSPGLGDTAMYLCATSRDSDPEETQYFGPGTRLLVL.

This clone occurred a few times. The V and J genes are TRBV7-2 and TRBJ1-5, with D hard to call. The CDR3 totals 16 residues. CDR1 SGHTA and CDR2 FQGNSA come from the germline V gene. The V end was cut by 0 bases, the J end by 1 base, with 10 bases between. The CDR3 protein is CASSLAGRASNQPQHF. Written as DNA, the CDR3 is TGTGCCAGCAGCTTAGCAGGGAGGGCCAGCAATCAGCCCCAGCATTTT.

V usage is TRBV3-1 (or the pseudogene TRBV3-2) and J usage is TRBJ2-2; the match to TRBD1 covers 10 bases. Germline lookup yields CDR1 LGHDT and CDR2 YNNKEL (reference sequence). This CDR3 contains 15 residues. V was clipped by 5 bases and J by 5 bases; unmatched bases: 5. Here the CDR3 reads CASSDRDRGTGELFF. CDR3 DNA: TGTGCCAGCAGCGACCGGGACAGGGGTACCGGGGAGCTGTTTTTT.

The chain is built from TRBV19 and TRBJ1-1; D is uncertain. Germline V gene lookup returns CDR1 LNHDA and CDR2 SQIVND (reference sequence). V dropped 1 base and J dropped 0 bases, with 3 bases sitting between them. The CDR3 covers 13 residues. CDR3 DNA: TGTGCCAGTAGTATAGGGATGAACACTGAAGCTTTCTTT. It translates to CASSIGMNTEAFF.

The chain recombines TRBV15 with TRBJ2-7; D gene uncertain. V lost 11 bases and J 1 base, leaving 9 bases between the germline ends. This CDR3 has 11 residues. In germline, CDR1 is LNHNV, CDR2 YYDKDF (reference sequence). Here the CDR3 DNA reads TGTGCCCCCGGTAAATCCTACGAGCAGTACTTC. It specifies CAPGKSYEQYF.

The chain recombines TRBV5-5 with TRBJ1-6, with 7 bases that match TRBD1. The V segment lost 0 bases and the J segment 10 bases; nucleotides outside the gene matches: 13. The V gene's germline CDR1 is SGHKS and CDR2 YYEKEE (reference sequence). The CDR3 length is 17 residues. The CDR3 DNA reads as TGTGCCAGCAGCTTGGGCCCCCCGGGACAGACTCACTCACCCCTCCACTTT. This translates into CASSLGPPGQTHSPLHF.

The chain is built from TRBV29-1 and TRBJ1-1; weak D call: TRBD1 (6 bases). Germline assignment: CDR1 SQVTM and CDR2 ANQGSEA. V was pared by 0 bases and J by 0 bases, with 14 bases between. CDR3 size: 16 residues. This CDR3 reads CSVEDPTTGLNTEAFF. CDR3 coding DNA: TGCAGCGTTGAAGACCCTACAACAGGGTTGAACACTGAAGCTTTCTTT.

The chain couples TRBV28 to TRBJ1-2; the D is unclear. Trimming removed 3 bases at V and 4 bases at J, with 15 bases between. CDR1 MDHEN and CDR2 SYDVKM come from the germline V gene. The CDR3 extends over 15 amino acids. CDR3 loop: CASSFDTRPSYGYTF. For the CDR3, the DNA is TGTGCCAGCAGTTTTGACACCCGGCCCTCCTATGGCTACACCTTC.

The V and J genes are TRBV9 and TRBJ1-1; 7 nucleotides agree with TRBD1. This CDR3 contains 18 residues. The V gene's germline CDR1 is SGDLS and CDR2 YYNGEE. J was trimmed by 2 bases and V by 3 bases; bases with no gene match: 16. DNA for the CDR3: TGTGCCAGCAGCGCCTACAGGGGAACCTCAGAAAAAAACACTGAAGCTTTCTTT. Protein sequence: CASSAYRGTSEKNTEAFF.

This clone was found a few times. The genes are TRBV28 and TRBJ1-4; no firm D call. The CDR3 has 14 amino acids. Germline loops: CDR1 MDHEN, CDR2 SYDVKM. The germline V and J ends were trimmed by 7 bases and 0 bases, with 9 bases remaining between them. The CDR3 spells CASNPGATNEKLFF. Written as DNA, the CDR3 is TGTGCCAGCAACCCCGGCGCAACTAATGAAAAACTGTTTTTT.

The chain is built from TRBV28 and TRBJ1-3; D unclear. Germline V gene sequence: CDR1 MDHEN, CDR2 SYDVKM. V shed 8 bases and J shed 4 bases, with 6 bases lying between them. The CDR3 covers 11 residues. CDR3 sequence (DNA): TGTGCCAGCGGATCAGGAAACACCATATATTTT. The encoded protein is CASGSGNTIYF.

The rearrangement uses TRBV5-1 and TRBJ2-2; D gene ambiguous. The CDR3 consists of 14 residues. The ends were cut back, 5 bases at V and 3 bases at J, with 11 bases in the middle. Germline loops: CDR1 SGHRS, CDR2 YFSETQ. The CDR3 loop reads CASRVVGYTGELFF. The CDR3 DNA reads as TGCGCCAGCAGAGTAGTAGGGTACACCGGGGAGCTGTTTTTT.

J is TRBJ2-3 and V is TRBV7-7, with D hard to call. V gave up 1 base and J gave up 0 bases, with 8 bases separating them. This CDR3 is 15 amino acids long. Germline loops: CDR1 SSHAT, CDR2 FNYEAQ (reference sequence). The CDR3 nucleotides are TGTGCCAGCAGCTTAGGTCCCTCTAGCACAGATACGCAGTATTTT. It encodes CASSLGPSSTDTQYF.

The J gene is TRBJ2-1, the V gene TRBV12-5; TRBD2 matches 13 bases. Germline CDR1 and CDR2: LGHNT and FRNRAP. The CDR3 contains 15 residues. Trimming removed 3 bases from V and 7 bases from J; junction bases left unmatched: 3. The CDR3 sequence: CASGFWTSGSNEQFF. The DNA for the CDR3 is TGTGCTAGTGGTTTTTGGACTAGCGGGAGTAATGAGCAGTTCTTC.

This clone has a single count. J is TRBJ2-1 and V is TRBV27; D is possibly TRBD2 (5 bases). Germline values: CDR1 MNHEY, CDR2 SMNVEV (reference sequence). The germline V and J ends were trimmed by 7 bases and 4 bases, with 23 bases remaining between them. The CDR3 extends over 17 amino acids. CDR3 sequence (DNA): TGTGCCAGCACCAACGCTGCGGCGCGGGTACCTTACAATGAGCAGTTCTTC. Amino acid sequence: CASTNAAARVPYNEQFF.

The V gene is TRBV11-2, the J gene TRBJ1-1; D remains unclear. Germline-derived CDR1 and CDR2 are SGHAT and FQNNGV. The CDR3 totals 12 residues. Trimming shortened V by 5 bases and J by 1 base, and 5 bases separated the two germline ends. CDR3 bases: TGTGCCAGCAGCACGGGGAACACTGAAGCTTTCTTT. Translated: CASSTGNTEAFF.

This clone was observed a handful of times. The V call is TRBV6-5, the J call TRBJ1-2; TRBD1 aligns across 7 bases. The CDR3 has 14 residues. In germline, CDR1 is MNHEY, CDR2 SVGAGI. J was trimmed by 5 bases and V by 3 bases; bases with no gene match: 6. CDR3 coding DNA: TGTGCCAGCAGTTATCAGGGGGGGCGGTATGGCTACACCTTC. Its protein is CASSYQGGRYGYTF.

The V call is TRBV6-5, the J call TRBJ1-4; perhaps TRBD1 as D (5 bases). The CDR3 contains 15 residues. Trimming removed 5 bases at V and 3 bases at J, with 13 bases between. Germline loops: CDR1 MNHEY, CDR2 SVGAGI. CDR3 loop: CASSLRTSPNEKLFF. For the CDR3, the DNA is TGTGCCAGCAGTCTCCGGACATCTCCTAATGAAAAACTGTTTTTT.

The V gene is TRBV6-1, the J gene TRBJ1-1; D might be TRBD1 (6 bases). Trimming left V 3 bases short and J 4 bases short, with 24 bases between. Germline loops: CDR1 MNHNS, CDR2 SASEGT. This CDR3 is built from 18 residues. The CDR3 spells CASSDIGGGDTLVTEAFF. The CDR3 region has the DNA TGTGCCAGCAGTGATATAGGAGGAGGGGACACCTTGGTCACTGAAGCTTTCTTT.

This clone has a handful of counts. The rearrangement joins TRBV7-2 to TRBJ2-7, with D maybe TRBD2 (6 bases). Germline V gene lookup returns CDR1 SGHTA and CDR2 FQGNSA. Trimming cost V 7 bases and J 13 bases, with 26 bases left between them. The CDR3 runs to 14 residues. The CDR3 spells CASTPETGPRERYF. As DNA, the CDR3 is TGTGCCAGCACACCGGAGACCGGGCCCCGGGAGCGATACTTC.

The J gene is TRBJ2-1, the V gene TRBV28; 7 bases are a match to TRBD2. Germline V lookup: CDR1 MDHEN, CDR2 SYDVKM. The CDR3 totals 14 residues. Losses at the gene ends were 6 bases for V and 5 bases for J; bases not matched to a gene: 7. The CDR3: CASRPGGGNNEQFF. DNA for the CDR3: TGTGCCAGCAGGCCTGGGGGGGGGAACAATGAGCAGTTCTTC.

The chain couples TRBV19 to TRBJ2-7; maybe TRBD1 (7 bases). Germline V gene data show CDR1 as LNHDA and CDR2 as SQIVND (reference sequence). This CDR3 comprises 15 residues. V was clipped by 8 bases and J by 3 bases, with 20 bases between them. The CDR3 nucleotides are TGTGCCAGTGCGGAGGGGGCGGGTTTGGACTACGAGCAGTACTTC. This encodes CASAEGAGLDYEQYF.

The V call is TRBV10-3, the J call TRBJ2-2, with 7 nucleotides matching TRBD1. The J segment lost 4 bases and the V segment lost 6 bases, leaving 17 bases of the junction unmatched. The CDR3 covers 18 residues. Germline V lookup: CDR1 ENHRY, CDR2 SYGVKD. CDR3 sequence reads: CAIRQKVGQASGTGELFF. The CDR3, as DNA: TGTGCCATCAGACAAAAAGTCGGACAGGCCAGTGGCACCGGGGAGCTGTTTTTT.

This clone appeared a few times. V gene TRBV4-2 combines with J gene TRBJ2-1; 7 nucleotides align to TRBD2. CDR1 and CDR2 from the germline V gene are LGHNA and YNFKEQ. CDR3 size: 16 residues. The trim removed 3 bases at V and 4 bases at J, leaving 9 bases unmatched. The CDR3: CASSQTPSGPYNEQFF. The CDR3 nucleotides are TGTGCCAGCAGCCAGACCCCTAGCGGACCGTACAATGAGCAGTTCTTC.